Only a few counts were recorded for the clone carrying this T cell receptor beta chain. The CDR3 spans 12 residues. V was cut by 7 bases and J by 1 base, with 7 bases left in between. The germline gives CDR1 SEHNR, CDR2 FQNEAQ (reference sequence). These data belong to a study of human T cells and chemical hapten exposure. The overall study: Per-sample TCR yields varied mainly from small pooled library volume differences.

The sample's time point: patch test 1, 2 weeks after DPC sensitization. The treatment denotes: therapeutic diphenylcyclopropenone sensitization with weekly scalp DPC. TCRdb processed the RACE reads anew with MiXCR; each CDR3 protein has one entry. The table shows just over 80,000 distinct CDR3 sequences, with about 10% occurring only once. This receptor was obtained from a woman in her forties or fifties with alopecia areata. Some clones in this sample may be carry-over from other donors' samples. Material: whole blood, obtained in connection with sensitization to the hapten diphenylcyclopropenone (DPC). The chain is built from TRBV7-9 and TRBJ1-1, with a weak D call TRBD1 (5 bases). In DNA form, the CDR3 reads TGTGCCAGCAAGGGGAGGAACACTGAAGCTTTCTTT. It specifies CASKGRNTEAFF. Combining the CDR3 with reference TRBV7-9 and TRBJ1-1 gives the whole variable domain DTGVSQNPRHKITKRGQNVTFRCDPISEHNRLYWYRQTLGQGPEFLTYFQNEAQLEKSRLLSDRFSAERPKGSFSTLEIQRTEQGDSAMYLCASKGRNTEAFFGQGTRLTVV.